The entry below describes one T cell receptor beta chain. The antigen is undetermined. These data come from a study of tumor-infiltrating lymphocytes in glioblastoma multiforme. Study conclusions and caveats: Functional subtype sorting of these T cells was not performed.

Three nested ARM-PCR rounds with V-beta and C-beta primers built TCRB libraries. TCRB cDNA was made from 0.4 to 0.6 ug total RNA. TCRdb processed the multiplex PCR reads anew with MiXCR; each CDR3 protein has one entry. The data show under 35,000 distinct CDR3 sequences, 50% to 75% seen once. The CDR3 contains 14 residues. The V segment lost 8 bases and the J segment 5 bases; nucleotides outside the gene matches: 4. Germline CDR1 and CDR2: WSHSY and SAAADI. The sequence was obtained from a male donor with glioblastoma. The material sequenced was brain tumor tissue. The chain couples TRBV10-2 to TRBJ2-2; 11 nucleotides agree with TRBD2. The CDR3 spells CASGTSGQTGELFF. CDR3 bases: TGCGCCAGCGGGACTAGCGGACAGACCGGGGAGCTGTTTTTT.